Sequencing of this T cell receptor (beta chain) was carried out in a study of T cells in Graves' hyperthyroidism and ophthalmopathy. Diagnosis relied on clinical symptoms, serum thyroxine and TRAb, thyroid ultrasound and orbital computed tomography. Study-wide results and caveats: Before onset, ophthalmopathy was predicted by the model a median roughly six months earlier. Within blood appeared most thyroid clonotypes that had expanded above 0.001.

This clonotype has at least ten counts. The antigen is not known. TCR beta CDR3 regions were amplified from RNA. The TCR CDR3 was amplified in a first-round RT-PCR using the HTBI primer set. TCRdb processed the multiplex PCR reads anew with MiXCR; each CDR3 protein has one entry. The sample yields some 700,000 distinct CDR3 sequences, 17% seen once. The clonotype was recovered from a man aged 50 or older with Graves' hyperthyroidism. The specimen was blood.

Here the CDR3 DNA reads TGTGCCAGCAGTCAACAGGGGTGGATGAACACTGAAGCTTTCTTT. The encoded protein is CASSQQGWMNTEAFF. The V call is TRBV6-2 or TRBV6-3, the J call TRBJ1-1; 7 nucleotides line up with TRBD1. The CDR3 is 15 amino acids. Germline assignment: CDR1 MNHEY and CDR2 SVGEGT. V gave up 5 bases and J gave up 0 bases; unmatched junction bases: 6.